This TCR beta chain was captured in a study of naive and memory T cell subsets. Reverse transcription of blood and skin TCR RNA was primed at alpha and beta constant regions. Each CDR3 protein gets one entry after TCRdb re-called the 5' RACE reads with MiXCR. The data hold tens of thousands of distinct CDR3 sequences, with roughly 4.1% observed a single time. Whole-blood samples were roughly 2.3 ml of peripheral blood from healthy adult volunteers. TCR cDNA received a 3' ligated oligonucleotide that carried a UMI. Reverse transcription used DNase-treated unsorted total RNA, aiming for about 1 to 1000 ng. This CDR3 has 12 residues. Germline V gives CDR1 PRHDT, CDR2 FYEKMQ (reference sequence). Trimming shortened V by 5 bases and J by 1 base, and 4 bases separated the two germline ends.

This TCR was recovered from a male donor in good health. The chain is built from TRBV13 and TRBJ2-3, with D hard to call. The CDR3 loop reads CASSGRTDTQYF. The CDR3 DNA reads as TGTGCCAGCAGCGGCCGCACAGATACGCAGTATTTT.